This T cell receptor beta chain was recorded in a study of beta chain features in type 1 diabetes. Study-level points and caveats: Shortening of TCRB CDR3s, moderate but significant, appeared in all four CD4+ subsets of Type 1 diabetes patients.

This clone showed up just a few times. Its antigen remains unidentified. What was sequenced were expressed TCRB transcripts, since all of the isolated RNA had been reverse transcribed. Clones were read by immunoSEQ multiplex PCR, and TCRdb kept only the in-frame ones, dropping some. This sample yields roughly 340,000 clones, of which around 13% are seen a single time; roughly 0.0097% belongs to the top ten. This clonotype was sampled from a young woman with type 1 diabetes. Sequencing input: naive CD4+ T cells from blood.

Here the CDR3 reads CSVEQGMDTEAFF. For the CDR3, the DNA is TGCAGCGTTGAGCAGGGGATGGACACTGAAGCTTTCTTT. V is TRBV29-1 and J is TRBJ1-1, with D tentatively TRBD1 (6 bases). Trimming took off 3 bases at V and 3 bases at J, with 11 bases between the two ends. There are 13 residues in the CDR3. Looked up from germline, CDR1 is SQVTM and CDR2 is ANQGSEA.